This entry lists 9 T cell receptor beta chains sequenced from one sample in a study of OX40 agonist ivuxolimab in advanced cancers. Method: immunoSEQ multiplex PCR; TCRdb's copy keeps in-frame clones and lacks some. The sample contains fewer than 70,000 clones, about 91% of which appear only once. Sample: CD4+ or CD8+ T cells sorted from blood, taken in a trial of the OX40 agonist ivuxolimab. The receptors stem from an adult with an advanced solid tumor such as melanoma, head and neck, liver or kidney cancer.

CDR3 coding DNA: TGCGCCAGCCGTTACGGGGACAGGGGGCCGGGTGAGCAGTTCTTC. Translating gives CASRYGDRGPGEQFF. This rearrangement joins TRBV4-1 to TRBJ2-1, with 12 bases fitting TRBD1. Trimming removed 8 bases from V and 9 bases from J; junction bases left unmatched: 11. This CDR3 has 15 amino acids. Germline V gives CDR1 MGHRA, CDR2 YSYEKL.

The CDR3 loop is CASSLAWERGPDTQYF. The CDR3, as DNA: TGCGCCAGCAGCTTGGCCTGGGAAAGAGGCCCAGATACGCAGTATTTT. This sequence joins TRBV5-1 and TRBJ2-3, with D hard to call. Germline CDR1 and CDR2: SGHRS and YFSETQ. Trimming stripped 0 bases from V and 4 bases from J, with 15 bases between. This CDR3 has 16 amino acids.

The gene calls are TRBV2 and TRBJ1-5; 9 bases align to TRBD1. Germline loops: CDR1 SNHLY, CDR2 FYNNEI. The length of the CDR3 is 14 residues. The V segment lost 7 bases and the J segment 5 bases; nucleotides outside the gene matches: 6. The CDR3 sequence is CASMDRGFDQPQHF. CDR3 in DNA: TGTGCCAGCATGGACAGGGGATTTGATCAGCCCCAGCATTTT.

The sample holds a few counts of this clone. This chain joins TRBV6-6 and TRBJ2-5; no reliable D call. The ends were cut back, 3 bases at V and 4 bases at J, with 9 bases in the middle. Germline CDR1 reads MNHNY; CDR2 reads SVGAGI (reference sequence). The CDR3 runs 13 residues. Written as DNA, the CDR3 is TGTGCCAGCAGTTATAGTTTACTAGAGACCCAGTACTTC. Translating it yields CASSYSLLETQYF.

The V call is TRBV6-4, the J call TRBJ2-1, with D tentatively TRBD1 (6 bases). Trimming left V 2 bases short and J 5 bases short, with 16 bases between. The CDR3 contains 16 residues. CDR1 is MRHNA and CDR2 is SNTAGT in the germline V gene. CDR3 in amino acids: CASSDDTRGPNNEQFF. The CDR3 DNA is TGTGCCAGCAGTGACGATACCAGGGGACCCAACAATGAGCAGTTCTTC.

This chain connects TRBV27 to TRBJ2-7; a possible D gene is TRBD1 (5 bases). V lost 7 bases and J 6 bases, leaving 13 bases between the germline ends. The germline V gene has CDR1 MNHEY and CDR2 SMNVEV (reference sequence). The CDR3 extends over 12 amino acids. The CDR3 nucleotides are TGTGCCAGCAAAACAGGCGGCAGCGAGCAGTACTTC. Translating it yields CASKTGGSEQYF.

The chain combines TRBV29-1 with TRBJ2-7, with TRBD1 identical over 7 bases. Germline V CDR1 and CDR2: SQVTM, ANQGSEA. Losses at the gene ends were 6 bases for V and 0 bases for J; bases not matched to a gene: 5. The CDR3 spans 13 residues. The CDR3 here is CSVTGDSSYEQYF. CDR3 sequence (DNA): TGCAGCGTAACCGGGGACAGCTCCTACGAGCAGTACTTC.

The chain employs TRBV10-3 and TRBJ2-7; maybe TRBD1 (6 bases). V was clipped by 4 bases and J by 0 bases, with 10 bases between them. The CDR3 is 14 residues long. CDR1 and CDR2 from the germline V gene are ENHRY and SYGVKD. The CDR3 DNA reads TGTGCCATCAGTGCGCAGGGGAGCTCCTACGAGCAGTACTTC. Translated: CAISAQGSSYEQYF.

The rearrangement joins TRBV6-6 to TRBJ2-7, with a tentative D call TRBD1 (5 bases). CDR3 length: 13 amino acids. Germline CDR1 reads MNHNY; CDR2 reads SVGAGI (reference sequence). Trimming shortened V by 1 base and J by 2 bases, and 6 bases separated the two germline ends. The CDR3 region has the DNA TGTGCCAGCAGTTACTTACAGGCCTACGAGCAGTACTTC. It codes for CASSYLQAYEQYF.